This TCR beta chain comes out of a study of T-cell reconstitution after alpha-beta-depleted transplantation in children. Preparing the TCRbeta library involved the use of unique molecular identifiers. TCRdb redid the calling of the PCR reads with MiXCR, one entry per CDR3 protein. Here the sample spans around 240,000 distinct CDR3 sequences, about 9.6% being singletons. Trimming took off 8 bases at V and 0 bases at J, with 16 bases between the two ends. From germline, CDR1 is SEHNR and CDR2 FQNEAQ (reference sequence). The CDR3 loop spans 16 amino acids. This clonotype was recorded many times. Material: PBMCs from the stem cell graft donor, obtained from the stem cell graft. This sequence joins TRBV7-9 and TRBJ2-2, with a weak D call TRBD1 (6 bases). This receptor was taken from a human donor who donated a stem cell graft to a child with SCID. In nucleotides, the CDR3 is TGTGCCAGCGGCCTGGTGGGACACCCGAACACCGGGGAGCTGTTTTTT. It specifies CASGLVGHPNTGELFF.